The rows below give T cell receptor beta chains drawn from one sample of a study of beta chain features in type 1 diabetes. The repertoire was sequenced with immunoSEQ multiplex PCR; TCRdb's copy has only in-frame clones and lacks some. Among roughly 330,000 clones listed, more than 9.5% were seen once. Sequenced sample: naive CD4+ T cells from blood. Every receptor here comes from a young woman in good health. The CDR3 runs from the conserved cysteine through the conserved F or W. The D gene is left open where the match is weak. Size tells how often a clone was seen (once, few, many) or the class of an expanded clone, and some rows leave it out.

TRBV30	-	few	TRBJ1-3	CAWSPTAGGNTIYF	TGTGCCTGGAGTCCGACAGCGGGCGGAAACACCATATATTTT
TRBV30	-	-	TRBJ1-5	CAWSGQENQPQHF	TGTGCCTGGAGTGGACAGGAAAATCAGCCCCAGCATTTT
TRBV7-2	-	few	TRBJ2-7	CASSLGQGLPSPYEQYF	TGTGCCAGCAGCTTAGGTCAGGGTCTACCCTCGCCCTACGAGCAGTACTTC
TRBV7-3	-	-	TRBJ1-1	CASSTSGWTEAFF	TGTGCCAGCAGCACCTCAGGGTGGACTGAAGCTTTCTTT
TRBV4-1	-	few	TRBJ2-3	CASSPLSPDTQYF	TGCGCCAGCAGCCCCCTGAGTCCAGATACGCAGTATTTT
TRBV18	TRBD1	-	TRBJ2-7	CASSPADRTSNYEQYF	TGTGCCAGCTCACCGGCGGACAGGACCTCCAACTACGAGCAGTACTTC
TRBV19	TRBD1	few	TRBJ1-2	CASSFPGTDYGYTF	TGTGCCAGTAGTTTCCCCGGGACAGACTATGGCTACACCTTC
TRBV19	TRBD2	few	TRBJ2-3	CASGGLAGTDTQYF	TGTGCCAGCGGAGGACTAGCGGGCACAGATACGCAGTATTTT
TRBV7-8	TRBD2	-	TRBJ2-1	CASSWAELAGGDAQFF	TGTGCCAGCAGCTGGGCTGAACTAGCGGGAGGGGACGCGCAGTTCTTC
TRBV18	TRBD1	few	TRBJ2-3	CASSPIGQGANTQYF	TGTGCCAGCTCACCAATCGGACAGGGAGCGAATACGCAGTATTTT
TRBV28	TRBD1	-	TRBJ2-5	CASSSTTGGETQYF	TGTGCCAGCAGTTCAACGACAGGGGGAGAGACCCAGTACTTC
TRBV30	-	few	TRBJ1-1	CAWSSTGKAFF	TGTGCCTGGAGTTCGACAGGAAAAGCTTTCTTT
TRBV9	TRBD1	few	TRBJ2-4	CASSLRETGNIQYF	TGTGCCAGCAGCCTGAGAGAGACAGGGAACATTCAGTACTTC
TRBV15	TRBD1	-	TRBJ1-3	CATSRDRGSGNTIYF	TGTGCCACCAGCAGGGACAGGGGGTCTGGAAACACCATATATTTT
TRBV6-5	TRBD2	-	TRBJ2-7	CASTGTSASYEQYF	TGTGCCAGCACGGGGACTAGCGCTTCCTACGAGCAGTACTTC
TRBV14	-	few	TRBJ1-5	CASSQLRPQHF	TGTGCCAGCAGCCAACTTCGGCCCCAGCATTTT
TRBV5-4	-	-	TRBJ1-2	CASSLGGHLSNYGYTF	TGTGCCAGCAGCTTGGGGGGGCACCTATCCAACTATGGCTACACCTTC
TRBV15	-	-	TRBJ2-1	CATSRDPIAANEQFF	TGTGCCACCAGCAGAGATCCCATAGCGGCGAATGAGCAGTTCTTC
TRBV4-3	-	-	TRBJ2-4	CASSQTPGVGGDIQYF	TGCGCCAGCAGCCAAACTCCCGGGGTGGGGGGTGACATTCAGTACTTC
TRBV27	-	-	TRBJ2-1	CASSRRRGSYNEQFF	TGTGCCAGCAGTCGACGGCGCGGGTCCTACAATGAGCAGTTCTTC
TRBV19	TRBD2	-	TRBJ2-1	CASSNPSGRYNEQFF	TGTGCCAGTAGCAATCCTAGCGGGAGATACAATGAGCAGTTCTTC
TRBV7-9	-	-	TRBJ2-7	CASSLASAGTPSYEQYF	TGTGCCAGCAGCTTAGCCTCGGCGGGGACTCCATCCTACGAGCAGTACTTC
TRBV18	TRBD1	-	TRBJ1-2	CASSPRDSRYGYTF	TGTGCCAGCTCACCAAGGGACAGCCGATATGGCTACACCTTC
TRBV2	TRBD1	-	TRBJ2-1	CASSEGAGRGTDEQFF	TGTGCCAGCAGTGAAGGAGCAGGGCGAGGGACAGATGAGCAGTTCTTC
TRBV5-1	-	-	TRBJ1-4	CASSPGATNEKLFF	TGCGCCAGCAGCCCCGGAGCAACTAATGAAAAACTGTTTTTT
TRBV5-1	TRBD1	-	TRBJ1-1	CASSLGAGGLNTEAFF	TGCGCCAGCAGCTTGGGGGCAGGGGGGCTGAACACTGAAGCTTTCTTT
TRBV9	-	few	TRBJ2-7	CASSVDPYSYEQYF	TGTGCCAGCAGCGTAGATCCGTATTCCTACGAGCAGTACTTC
TRBV7-2	TRBD1	-	TRBJ2-7	CASSYGPTGVREPSYEQYF	TGTGCCAGCAGCTACGGACCGACAGGGGTACGGGAGCCCTCCTACGAGCAGTACTTC
TRBV7-9	-	-	TRBJ2-5	CASSYGQTLQETQYF	TGTGCCAGCAGTTACGGACAGACCCTACAAGAGACCCAGTACTTC
TRBV5-4	TRBD1	-	TRBJ1-3	CASSLGQGGGTIYF	TGTGCCAGCAGCTTGGGACAGGGGGGAGGCACCATATATTTT
TRBV5-6	-	-	TRBJ2-2	CASSFNFPGELFF	TGTGCCAGCAGCTTTAACTTCCCCGGGGAGCTGTTTTTT
TRBV19	TRBD2	-	TRBJ2-7	CASSRTSGNSYEQYF	TGTGCCAGTAGTCGGACTAGCGGAAACTCCTACGAGCAGTACTTC
TRBV4-3	-	few	TRBJ2-7	CASSQDYTISSYEQYF	TGCGCCAGCAGCCAAGATTATACGATCAGCTCCTACGAGCAGTACTTC
TRBV1	-	few	TRBJ2-7	CTSSPHYTLAGSYEQYF	TGCACCAGCAGCCCTCATTATACGCTAGCGGGGTCCTACGAGCAGTACTTC
TRBV6-6	TRBD1	-	TRBJ1-2	CASSYSRQGTSGYTF	TGTGCCAGCAGTTACTCCCGACAGGGGACCTCTGGCTACACCTTC
TRBV19	-	few	TRBJ1-1	CASSIQGTSNTEAFF	TGTGCCAGTAGTATCCAGGGAACATCGAACACTGAAGCTTTCTTT
TRBV5-6	-	many	TRBJ1-5	CASSLPGQPQHF	TGTGCCAGCAGCCTACCGGGGCAGCCCCAGCATTTT
TRBV29-1	-	-	TRBJ2-2	CSVEDLANTGELFF	TGCAGCGTTGAAGACCTCGCGAACACCGGGGAGCTGTTTTTT
TRBV5-4	-	few	TRBJ1-2	CASSPGGTNYGYTF	TGTGCCAGCAGCCCGGGGGGCACTAACTATGGCTACACCTTC
TRBV30	-	-	TRBJ2-5	CAWSVMWGRETQYF	TGTGCCTGGAGTGTTATGTGGGGGAGGGAGACCCAGTACTTC
TRBV25-1	-	few	TRBJ2-2	CASTEWRETGELFF	TGTGCCAGCACCGAATGGCGGGAAACCGGGGAGCTGTTTTTT
TRBV9	TRBD1	-	TRBJ1-1	CASSTTGAGSEAFF	TGTGCCAGCAGCACGACAGGGGCGGGCTCTGAAGCTTTCTTT
TRBV7-9	TRBD2	few	TRBJ2-1	CASSQTSGRFDEQFF	TGTGCCAGCAGCCAGACTAGCGGGAGGTTCGATGAGCAGTTCTTC
TRBV19	-	-	TRBJ2-1	CASRLAGYNEQFF	TGTGCCAGTAGACTTGCGGGATACAATGAGCAGTTCTTC